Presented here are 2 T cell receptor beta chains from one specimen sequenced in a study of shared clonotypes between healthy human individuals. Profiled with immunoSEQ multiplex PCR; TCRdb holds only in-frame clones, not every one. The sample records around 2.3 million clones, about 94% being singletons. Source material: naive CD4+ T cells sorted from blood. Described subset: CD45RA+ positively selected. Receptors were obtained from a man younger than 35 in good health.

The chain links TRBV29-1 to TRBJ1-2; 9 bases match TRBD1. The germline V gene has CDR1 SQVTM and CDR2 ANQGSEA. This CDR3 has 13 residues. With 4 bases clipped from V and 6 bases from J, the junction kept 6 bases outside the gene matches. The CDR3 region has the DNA TGCAGCGTTGGGGACAGGGAGGGCGATGGCTACACCTTC. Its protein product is CSVGDREGDGYTF.

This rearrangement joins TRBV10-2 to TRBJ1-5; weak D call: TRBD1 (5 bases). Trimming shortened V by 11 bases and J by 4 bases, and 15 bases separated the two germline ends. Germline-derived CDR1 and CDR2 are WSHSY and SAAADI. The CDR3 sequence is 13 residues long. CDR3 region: CAASWDSNQPQHF. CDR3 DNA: TGCGCCGCCAGTTGGGACTCAAATCAGCCCCAGCATTTT.